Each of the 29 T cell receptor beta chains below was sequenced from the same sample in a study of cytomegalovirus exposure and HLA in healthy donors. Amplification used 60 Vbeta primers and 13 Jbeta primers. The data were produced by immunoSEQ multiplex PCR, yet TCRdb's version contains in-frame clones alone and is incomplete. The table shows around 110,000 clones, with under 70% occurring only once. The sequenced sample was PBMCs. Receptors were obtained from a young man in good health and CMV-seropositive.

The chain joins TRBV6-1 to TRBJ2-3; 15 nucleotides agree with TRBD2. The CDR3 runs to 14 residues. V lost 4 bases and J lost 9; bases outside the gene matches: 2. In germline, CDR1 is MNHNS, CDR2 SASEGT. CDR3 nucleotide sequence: TGTGCCAGCAGTGGGACTAGCGGGGGGGCGACGCAGTATTTT. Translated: CASSGTSGGATQYF.

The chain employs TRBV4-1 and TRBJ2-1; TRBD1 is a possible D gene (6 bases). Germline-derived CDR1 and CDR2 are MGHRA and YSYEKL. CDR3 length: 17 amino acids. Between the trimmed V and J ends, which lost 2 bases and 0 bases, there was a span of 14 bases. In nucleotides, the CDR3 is TGCGCCAGCAGCCAAACTACCGACAGGAGCTCCTACAATGAGCAGTTCTTC. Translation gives CASSQTTDRSSYNEQFF.

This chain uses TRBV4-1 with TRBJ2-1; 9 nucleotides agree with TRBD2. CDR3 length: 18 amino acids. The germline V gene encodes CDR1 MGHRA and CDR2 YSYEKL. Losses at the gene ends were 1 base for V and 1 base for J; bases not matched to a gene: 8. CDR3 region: CASSQGYIAGESYNEQFF. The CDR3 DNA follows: TGCGCCAGCAGCCAAGGATACATAGCGGGAGAATCCTACAATGAGCAGTTCTTC.

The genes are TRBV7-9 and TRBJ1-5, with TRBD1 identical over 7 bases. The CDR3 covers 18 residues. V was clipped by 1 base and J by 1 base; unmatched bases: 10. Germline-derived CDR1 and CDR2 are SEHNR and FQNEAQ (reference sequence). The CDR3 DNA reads TGTGCCAGCAGCTTAGGGACAGGCGCGAAGGGGAGCAATCAGCCCCAGCATTTT. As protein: CASSLGTGAKGSNQPQHF.

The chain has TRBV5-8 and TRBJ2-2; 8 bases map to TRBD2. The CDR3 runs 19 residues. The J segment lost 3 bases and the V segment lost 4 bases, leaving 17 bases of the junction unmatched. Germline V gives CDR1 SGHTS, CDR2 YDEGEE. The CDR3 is CASSLRGTGGRAHTGELFF. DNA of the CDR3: TGTGCCAGCAGCCTCCGGGGAACGGGAGGGAGAGCACACACCGGGGAGCTGTTTTTT.

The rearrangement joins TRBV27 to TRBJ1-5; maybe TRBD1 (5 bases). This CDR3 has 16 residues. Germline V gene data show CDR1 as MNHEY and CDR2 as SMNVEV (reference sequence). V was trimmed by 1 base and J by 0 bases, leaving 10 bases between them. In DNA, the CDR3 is TGTGCCAGCAGTTTATGGGGGGGGTATAGCAATCAGCCCCAGCATTTT. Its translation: CASSLWGGYSNQPQHF.

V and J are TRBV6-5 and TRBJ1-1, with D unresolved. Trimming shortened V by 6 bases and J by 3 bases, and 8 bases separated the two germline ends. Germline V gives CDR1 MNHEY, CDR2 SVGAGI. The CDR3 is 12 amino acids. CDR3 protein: CASSPRDTEAFF. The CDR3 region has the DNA TGTGCCAGCAGCCCGCGGGACACTGAAGCTTTCTTT.

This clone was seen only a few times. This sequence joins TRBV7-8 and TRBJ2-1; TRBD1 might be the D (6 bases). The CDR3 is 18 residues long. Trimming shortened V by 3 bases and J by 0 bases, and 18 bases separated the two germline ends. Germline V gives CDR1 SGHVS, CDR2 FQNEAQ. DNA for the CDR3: TGTGCCAGCAGCTTTCGACAGGAGACGTGGGACTCCTACAATGAGCAGTTCTTC. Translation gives CASSFRQETWDSYNEQFF.

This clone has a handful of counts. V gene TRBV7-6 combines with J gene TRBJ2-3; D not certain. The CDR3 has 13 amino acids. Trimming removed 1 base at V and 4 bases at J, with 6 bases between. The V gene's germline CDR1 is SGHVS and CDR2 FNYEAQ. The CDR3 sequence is CASSLDQADTQYF. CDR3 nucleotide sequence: TGTGCCAGCAGCTTAGACCAGGCAGATACGCAGTATTTT.

The CDR3 bases are TGCAGCGTCGCCCGGGCAGGGAGGGGGATCGACGAGCAGTACTTC. Translating gives CSVARAGRGIDEQYF. This rearrangement joins TRBV29-1 to TRBJ2-5; perhaps TRBD2 as D (7 bases). TRBJ2-7 matches the DNA end more closely, so the J call is doubtful. The CDR3 extends over 15 amino acids. From germline, CDR1 is SQVTM and CDR2 ANQGSEA.

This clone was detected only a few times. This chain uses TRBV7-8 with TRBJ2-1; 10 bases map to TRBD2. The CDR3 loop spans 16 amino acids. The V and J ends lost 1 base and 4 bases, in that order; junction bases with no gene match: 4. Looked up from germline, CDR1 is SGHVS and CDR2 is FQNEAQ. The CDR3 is CASSLERGGRYNEQFF. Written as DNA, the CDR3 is TGTGCCAGCAGCTTAGAGCGGGGGGGCCGTTACAATGAGCAGTTCTTC.

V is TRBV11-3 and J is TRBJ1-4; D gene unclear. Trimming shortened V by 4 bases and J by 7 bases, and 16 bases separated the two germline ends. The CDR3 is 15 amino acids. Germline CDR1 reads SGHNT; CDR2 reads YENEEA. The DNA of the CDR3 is TGTGCCAGCAGCTGGGAACAGAGCGCGGGTGAAAAACTGTTTTTT. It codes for CASSWEQSAGEKLFF.

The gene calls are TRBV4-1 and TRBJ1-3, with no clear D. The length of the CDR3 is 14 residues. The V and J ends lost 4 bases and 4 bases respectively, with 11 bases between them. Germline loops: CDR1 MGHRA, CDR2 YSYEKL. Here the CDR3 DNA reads TGCGCCAGCAGCCTTGAGGGCAGCGGAAACACCATATATTTT. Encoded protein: CASSLEGSGNTIYF.

The DNA of the CDR3 is TGTGCCATCAGTGGGACAGTGGGACGCACCTTC. Encoded protein: CAISGTVGRTF. The chain recombines TRBV10-3 with TRBJ1-2; the D gene is possibly TRBD1 (6 bases). V dropped 4 bases and J dropped 13 bases, with 13 bases sitting between them. This CDR3 comprises 11 residues. Germline CDR1 ENHRY, CDR2 SYGVKD.

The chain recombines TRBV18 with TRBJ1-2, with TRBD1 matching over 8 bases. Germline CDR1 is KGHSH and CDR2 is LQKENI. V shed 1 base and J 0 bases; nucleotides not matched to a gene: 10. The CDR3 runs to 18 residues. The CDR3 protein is CASSPRGQGPIANYGYTF. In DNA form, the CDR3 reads TGTGCCAGCTCACCACGAGGACAGGGCCCGATAGCTAACTATGGCTACACCTTC.

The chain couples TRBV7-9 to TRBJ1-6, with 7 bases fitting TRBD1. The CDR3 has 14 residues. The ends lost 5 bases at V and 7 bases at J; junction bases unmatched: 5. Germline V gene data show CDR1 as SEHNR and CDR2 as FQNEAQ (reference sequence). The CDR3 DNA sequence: TGTGCCAGCAGCGGCGGACAGGAAAATTCACCCCTCCACTTT. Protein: CASSGGQENSPLHF.

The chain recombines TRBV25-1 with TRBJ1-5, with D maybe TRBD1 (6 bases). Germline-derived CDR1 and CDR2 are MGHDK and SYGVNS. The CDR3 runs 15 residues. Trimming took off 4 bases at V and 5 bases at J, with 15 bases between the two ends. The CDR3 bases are TGTGCCAGCAGTGGACAGCGGACAGATGATCAGCCCCAGCATTTT. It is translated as CASSGQRTDDQPQHF.

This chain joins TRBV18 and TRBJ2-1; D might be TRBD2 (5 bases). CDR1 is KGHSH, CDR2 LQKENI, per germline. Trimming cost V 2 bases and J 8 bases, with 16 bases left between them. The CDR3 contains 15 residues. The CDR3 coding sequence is TGTGCCAGCTCACCAAAGCGGCCGAGCGAGGATGAGCAGTTCTTC. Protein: CASSPKRPSEDEQFF.

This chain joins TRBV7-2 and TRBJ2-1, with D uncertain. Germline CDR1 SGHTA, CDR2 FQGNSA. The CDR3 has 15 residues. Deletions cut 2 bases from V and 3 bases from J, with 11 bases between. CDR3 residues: CASSLSLAFYNEQFF. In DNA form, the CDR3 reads TGTGCCAGCAGCTTAAGTCTGGCCTTCTACAATGAGCAGTTCTTC.

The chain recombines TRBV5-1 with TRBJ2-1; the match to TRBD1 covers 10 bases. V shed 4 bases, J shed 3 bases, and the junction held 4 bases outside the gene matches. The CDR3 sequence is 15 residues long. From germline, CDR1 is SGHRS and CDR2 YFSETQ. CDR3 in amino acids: CASSLGQGFYNEQFF. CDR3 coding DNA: TGCGCCAGCAGCCTGGGACAGGGGTTCTACAATGAGCAGTTCTTC.

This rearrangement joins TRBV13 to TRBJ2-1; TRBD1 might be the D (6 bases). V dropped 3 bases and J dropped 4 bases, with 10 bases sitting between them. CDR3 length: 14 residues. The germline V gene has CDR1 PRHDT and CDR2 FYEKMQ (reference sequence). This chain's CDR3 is CASSLGRGYNEQFF. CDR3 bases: TGTGCCAGCAGCTTGGGCAGGGGTTACAATGAGCAGTTCTTC.

The CDR3 nucleotides read TGCGCCAGCAGCCGCCAGACAGGGCCGAACACTGAAGCTTTCTTT. Its protein product is CASSRQTGPNTEAFF. This rearrangement joins TRBV5-1 to TRBJ1-1; 7 bases fit TRBD1. The CDR3 is made up of 15 amino acids. V shed 4 bases, J shed 1 base, and the junction held 7 bases outside the gene matches. Germline-derived CDR1 and CDR2 are SGHRS and YFSETQ.

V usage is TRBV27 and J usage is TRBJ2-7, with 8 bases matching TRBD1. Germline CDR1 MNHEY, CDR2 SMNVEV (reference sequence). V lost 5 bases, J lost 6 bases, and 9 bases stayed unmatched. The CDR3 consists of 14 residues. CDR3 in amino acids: CASSRQGTFGEQYV. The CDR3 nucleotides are TGTGCCAGCAGTCGACAGGGGACCTTTGGCGAGCAGTACGTC.

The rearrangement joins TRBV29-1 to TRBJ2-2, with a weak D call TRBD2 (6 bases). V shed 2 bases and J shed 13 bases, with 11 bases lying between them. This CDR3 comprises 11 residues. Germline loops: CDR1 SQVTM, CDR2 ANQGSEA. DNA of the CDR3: TGCAGCGTTGAAATGGGGGGAGGGCTGTTTTTT. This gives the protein CSVEMGGGLFF.

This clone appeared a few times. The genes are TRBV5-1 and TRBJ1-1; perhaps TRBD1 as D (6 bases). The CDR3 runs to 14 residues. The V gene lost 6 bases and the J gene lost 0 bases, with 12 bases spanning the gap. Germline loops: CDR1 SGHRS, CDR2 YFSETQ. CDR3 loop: CASNQGLMNTEAFF. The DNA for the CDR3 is TGCGCCAGCAATCAGGGGCTCATGAACACTGAAGCTTTCTTT.

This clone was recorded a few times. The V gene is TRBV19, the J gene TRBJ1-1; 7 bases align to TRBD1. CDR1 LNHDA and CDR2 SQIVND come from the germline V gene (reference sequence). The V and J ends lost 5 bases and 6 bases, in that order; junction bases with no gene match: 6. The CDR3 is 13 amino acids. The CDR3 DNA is TGTGCCAGTAGTGGAACAGGGGCAGCTGAAGCTTTCTTT. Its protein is CASSGTGAAEAFF.

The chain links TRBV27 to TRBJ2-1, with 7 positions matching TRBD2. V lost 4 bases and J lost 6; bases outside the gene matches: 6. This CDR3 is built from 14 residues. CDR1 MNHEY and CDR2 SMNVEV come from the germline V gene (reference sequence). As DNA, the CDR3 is TGTGCCAGCAGTTCGCGGACTAGGGTCAATGAGCAGTTCTTC. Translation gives CASSSRTRVNEQFF.

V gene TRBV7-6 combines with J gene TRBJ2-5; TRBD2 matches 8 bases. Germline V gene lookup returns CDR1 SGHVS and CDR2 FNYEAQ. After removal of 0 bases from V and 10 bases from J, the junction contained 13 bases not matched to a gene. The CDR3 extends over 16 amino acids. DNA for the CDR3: TGTGCCAGCAGCTTAGCGGTTCGGGGGGGGAAAAAAAACCAGTACTTC. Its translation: CASSLAVRGGKKNQYF.

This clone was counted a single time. CDR3 sequence: CASSTGLAGPTDTQYF. CDR3 bases: TGTGCCAGCAGCACCGGACTAGCGGGCCCCACAGATACGCAGTATTTT. The chain couples TRBV5-4 to TRBJ2-3; the match to TRBD2 covers 11 bases. Germline assignment: CDR1 SGHNT and CDR2 YYREEE (reference sequence). CDR3 size: 16 residues. V lost 4 bases and J lost 2; bases outside the gene matches: 6.